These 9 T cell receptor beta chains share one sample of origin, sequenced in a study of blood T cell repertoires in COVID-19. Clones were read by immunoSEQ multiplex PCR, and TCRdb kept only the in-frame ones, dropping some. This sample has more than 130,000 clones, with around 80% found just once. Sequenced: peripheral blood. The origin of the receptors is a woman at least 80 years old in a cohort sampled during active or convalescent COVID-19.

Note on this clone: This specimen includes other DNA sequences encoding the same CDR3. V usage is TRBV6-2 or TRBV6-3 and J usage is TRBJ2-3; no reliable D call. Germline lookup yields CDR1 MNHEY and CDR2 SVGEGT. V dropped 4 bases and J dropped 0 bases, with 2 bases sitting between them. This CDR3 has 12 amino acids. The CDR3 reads CASSSSTDTQYF. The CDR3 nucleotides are TGTGCCAGCAGTTCAAGCACAGATACGCAGTATTTT.

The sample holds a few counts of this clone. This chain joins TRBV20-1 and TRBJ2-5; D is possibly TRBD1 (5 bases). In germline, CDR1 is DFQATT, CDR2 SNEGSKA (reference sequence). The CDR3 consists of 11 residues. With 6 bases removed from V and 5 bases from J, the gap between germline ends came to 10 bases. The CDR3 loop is CSAGSGETQYF. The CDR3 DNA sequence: TGCAGTGCGGGGTCAGGGGAGACCCAGTACTTC.

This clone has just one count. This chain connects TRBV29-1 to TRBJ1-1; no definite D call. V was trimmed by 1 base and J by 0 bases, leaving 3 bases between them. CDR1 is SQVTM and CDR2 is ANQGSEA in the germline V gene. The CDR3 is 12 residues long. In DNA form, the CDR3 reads TGCAGCGTTGAAGCTATGAACACTGAAGCTTTCTTT. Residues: CSVEAMNTEAFF.

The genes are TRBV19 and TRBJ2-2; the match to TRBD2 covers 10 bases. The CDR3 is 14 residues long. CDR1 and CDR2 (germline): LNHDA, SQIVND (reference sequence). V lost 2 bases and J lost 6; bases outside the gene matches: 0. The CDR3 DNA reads TGTGCCAGTAGTATACTAGCGGGGGCCGGGGAGCTGTTTTTT. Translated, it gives CASSILAGAGELFF. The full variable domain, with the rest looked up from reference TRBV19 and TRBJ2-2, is DGGITQSPKYLFRKEGQNVTLSCEQNLNHDAMYWYRQDPGQGLRLIYYSQIVNDFQKGDIAEGYSVSREKKESFPLTVTSAQKNPTAFYLCASSILAGAGELFFGEGSRLTVL.

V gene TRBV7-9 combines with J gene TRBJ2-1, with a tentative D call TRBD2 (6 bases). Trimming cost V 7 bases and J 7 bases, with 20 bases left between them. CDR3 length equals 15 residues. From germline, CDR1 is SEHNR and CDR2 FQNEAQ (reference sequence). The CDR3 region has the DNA TGTGCCAGCATCTTGGGGTCGCGGGGTTCGAATGAGCAGTTCTTC. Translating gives CASILGSRGSNEQFF.

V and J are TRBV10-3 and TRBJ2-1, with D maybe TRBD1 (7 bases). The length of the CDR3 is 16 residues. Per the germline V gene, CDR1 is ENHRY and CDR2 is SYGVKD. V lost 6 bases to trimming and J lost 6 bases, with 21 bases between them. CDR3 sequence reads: CAISASQGQGGNEQFF. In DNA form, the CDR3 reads TGTGCCATCAGCGCGTCACAGGGCCAGGGGGGCAATGAGCAGTTCTTC.

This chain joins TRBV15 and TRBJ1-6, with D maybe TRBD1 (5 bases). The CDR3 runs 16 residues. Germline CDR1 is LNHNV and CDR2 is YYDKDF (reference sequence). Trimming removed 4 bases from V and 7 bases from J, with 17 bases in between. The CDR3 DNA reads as TGTGCCACCAGCAACTCGGGACTTCGCAGGAATTCACCCCTCCACTTT. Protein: CATSNSGLRRNSPLHF.

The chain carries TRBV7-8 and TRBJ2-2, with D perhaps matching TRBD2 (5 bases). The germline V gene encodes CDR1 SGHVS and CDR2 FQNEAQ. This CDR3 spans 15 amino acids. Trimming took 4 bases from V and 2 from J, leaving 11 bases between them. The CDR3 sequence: CASSSRVINTGELFF. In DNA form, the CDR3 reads TGTGCCAGCAGCTCGAGGGTGATTAACACCGGGGAGCTGTTTTTT.

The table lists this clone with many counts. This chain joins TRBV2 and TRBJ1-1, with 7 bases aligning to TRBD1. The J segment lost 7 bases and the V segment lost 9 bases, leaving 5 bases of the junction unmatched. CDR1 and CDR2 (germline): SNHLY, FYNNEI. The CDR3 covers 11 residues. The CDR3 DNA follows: TGTGCCAGAAGTTACAGGGGTGAAGCTTTCTTT. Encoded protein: CARSYRGEAFF. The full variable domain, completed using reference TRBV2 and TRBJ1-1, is EPEVTQTPSHQVTQMGQEVILRCVPISNHLYFYWYRQILGQKVEFLVSFYNNEISEKSEIFDDQFSVERPDGSNFTLKIRSTKLEDSAMYFCARSYRGEAFFGQGTRLTVV.